These 27 T cell receptor beta chains were all obtained from the same sample, sequenced in a study of OX40 agonist ivuxolimab in advanced cancers. Data came from immunoSEQ multiplex PCR; TCRdb stores just in-frame clones and leaves some out. Among 50,000 to 60,000 clones, 85% to 90% were seen once, and the ten largest hold 6.5% to 7.5%. The sample was CD4+ or CD8+ T cells sorted from blood, taken in a trial of the OX40 agonist ivuxolimab. Receptors originate from an adult with an advanced solid tumor such as melanoma, head and neck, liver or kidney cancer.

In DNA, the CDR3 is TGTGCCAGCAGGAGAGTGGGGGGGGCCACTGAAGCTTTCTTT. Translation: CASRRVGGATEAFF. The rearrangement links TRBV6-5 to TRBJ1-1, with D perhaps matching TRBD1 (6 bases). CDR1 and CDR2 from the germline V gene are MNHEY and SVGAGI. The CDR3 has 14 residues. Trimming took off 6 bases at V and 4 bases at J, with 15 bases between the two ends.

The chain carries TRBV6-5 and TRBJ2-6; D is ambiguous. CDR1 is MNHEY and CDR2 is SVGAGI in the germline V gene. The V end lost 0 bases, the J end lost 0 bases, and 3 bases lay between the germline ends. The CDR3 has 15 residues. CDR3: CASSYSPSGANVLTF. The CDR3, as DNA: TGTGCCAGCAGTTACTCTCCCTCTGGGGCCAACGTCCTGACTTTC.

V and J are TRBV10-3 and TRBJ2-7; a weak D match, TRBD2 (5 bases). CDR3 length: 14 residues. Per germline, CDR1 ENHRY and CDR2 SYGVKD. The V and J ends lost 11 bases and 3 bases respectively, with 20 bases between them. Here the CDR3 DNA reads TGTGCCGTCTCGTCGGACTTGTTGGTCTACGAGCAGTACTTC. Amino acids: CAVSSDLLVYEQYF.

This clone was observed a handful of times. The rearrangement links TRBV5-1 to TRBJ2-1, with 8 bases aligning to TRBD1. Germline loops: CDR1 SGHRS, CDR2 YFSETQ. The CDR3 has 14 amino acids. Trimming removed 3 bases from V and 9 bases from J; junction bases left unmatched: 8. The CDR3 loop is CASSSGTGLGEQFF. The DNA of the CDR3 is TGCGCCAGCAGCTCGGGGACAGGATTGGGTGAGCAGTTCTTC.

V is TRBV2 and J is TRBJ1-3; D uncertain. The CDR3 has 15 amino acids. V gave up 0 bases and J gave up 3 bases, with 9 bases separating them. Germline V gene sequence: CDR1 SNHLY, CDR2 FYNNEI. CDR3 in DNA: TGTGCCAGCAGTGAAGCGGGTTTCTTTGGAAACACCATATATTTT. Translated: CASSEAGFFGNTIYF.

The V gene is TRBV10-3, the J gene TRBJ2-3, with D tentatively TRBD2 (6 bases). The germline V gene encodes CDR1 ENHRY and CDR2 SYGVKD. The CDR3 runs 12 residues. V was trimmed by 11 bases and J by 0 bases, leaving 9 bases between them. The CDR3 is CAAGTSTDTQYF. The CDR3 nucleotides read TGTGCCGCGGGGACTAGCACAGATACGCAGTATTTT.

The chain links TRBV5-1 to TRBJ1-2; TRBD1 matches at 9 bases. Trimming cost V 4 bases and J 6 bases; bases outside gene matches: 7. The CDR3 is made up of 14 amino acids. Germline V lookup: CDR1 SGHRS, CDR2 YFSETQ. CDR3 residues: CASSHTGGSDGYTF. CDR3 bases: TGCGCCAGCAGCCATACAGGGGGCAGCGATGGCTACACCTTC.

The V and J genes are TRBV10-2 and TRBJ1-1; D is uncertain. The V end was cut by 8 bases, the J end by 0 bases, with 13 bases between. Germline loops: CDR1 WSHSY, CDR2 SAAADI. This CDR3 spans 14 amino acids. DNA of the CDR3: TGCGCCAGCTGCCCTAAGCTCATGAACACTGAAGCTTTCTTT. Residues: CASCPKLMNTEAFF.

This chain uses TRBV2 with TRBJ2-5; 7 positions agree with TRBD1. This CDR3 region has 13 residues. Germline CDR1 SNHLY, CDR2 FYNNEI. J gave up 9 bases and V 6 bases, and 10 bases lay outside the gene matches. The CDR3 DNA is TGTGCCAGCAGCAACAGGGGAGCCGAGGCCCAGTACTTC. Its translation: CASSNRGAEAQYF.

This chain uses TRBV19 with TRBJ2-2; D is perhaps TRBD2 (5 bases). CDR3 length equals 12 residues. The germline V gene has CDR1 LNHDA and CDR2 SQIVND (reference sequence). V gave up 3 bases and J gave up 8 bases, with 7 bases separating them. Here the CDR3 reads CASSMGVGELFF. The CDR3 DNA follows: TGTGCCAGTAGTATGGGAGTAGGGGAGCTGTTTTTT. The complete variable domain, with remaining parts taken from reference TRBV19 and TRBJ2-2, reads DGGITQSPKYLFRKEGQNVTLSCEQNLNHDAMYWYRQDPGQGLRLIYYSQIVNDFQKGDIAEGYSVSREKKESFPLTVTSAQKNPTAFYLCASSMGVGELFFGEGSRLTVL.

Only one count was recorded for this clone. The chain recombines TRBV18 with TRBJ2-2, with 12 bases identical to TRBD2. V lost 2 bases to trimming and J lost 5 bases; unmatched junction nucleotides: 15. The CDR3 sequence is 20 residues long. CDR1 KGHSH and CDR2 LQKENI come from the germline V gene. The CDR3 DNA follows: TGTGCCAGCTCACCAGAGACTAGCGGGAGCAACCCTTTAAGTACCGGGGAGCTGTTTTTT. Translation gives CASSPETSGSNPLSTGELFF.

The chain is built from TRBV6-5 and TRBJ1-5; 8 nucleotides agree with TRBD1. This CDR3 contains 14 residues. Trimming removed 5 bases from V and 7 bases from J; junction bases left unmatched: 7. The germline CDR1 and CDR2 sequences are MNHEY and SVGAGI. The chain's CDR3 is CASSQGQGRQPQHF. The CDR3 DNA follows: TGTGCCAGCAGTCAAGGACAGGGAAGACAGCCCCAGCATTTT.

The rearrangement links TRBV15 to TRBJ1-2; D is uncertain. The CDR3 has 12 amino acids. With 0 bases removed from V and 8 bases from J, the gap between germline ends came to 7 bases. CDR1 and CDR2 (germline): LNHNV, YYDKDF (reference sequence). The CDR3 DNA reads TGTGCCACCAGCAGAGACGTAAGGGGCTACACCTTC. As protein: CATSRDVRGYTF.

This clone was seen only a few times. The chain links TRBV2 to TRBJ2-2; D remains unclear. The CDR3 consists of 14 residues. V was clipped by 2 bases and J by 4 bases, with 8 bases between them. Germline V gene data show CDR1 as SNHLY and CDR2 as FYNNEI. CDR3 nucleotide sequence: TGTGCCAGCAGTGAATACGTTTTCACCGGGGAGCTGTTTTTT. It is translated as CASSEYVFTGELFF.

The V call is TRBV6-6, the J call TRBJ1-2, with D unresolved. CDR1 is MNHNY and CDR2 is SVGAGI in the germline V gene (reference sequence). The length of the CDR3 is 15 residues. The germline V and J ends were trimmed by 6 bases and 0 bases, with 14 bases remaining between them. CDR3 bases: TGTGCCAGCAGCCGCGGGATAACGGCTAACTATGGCTACACCTTC. Translation: CASSRGITANYGYTF.

V gene TRBV10-3 combines with J gene TRBJ1-4, with D possibly matching TRBD1 (5 bases). The CDR3 has 15 residues. V lost 2 bases, J lost 4 bases, and 11 bases lay in between. CDR1 and CDR2 from the germline V gene are ENHRY and SYGVKD. The CDR3 spells CAISENQGSNEKLFF. The CDR3 DNA reads TGTGCCATCAGTGAGAATCAGGGTAGTAATGAAAAACTGTTTTTT.

The rearrangement uses TRBV4-1 and TRBJ1-5; 10 positions agree with TRBD1. In germline, CDR1 is MGHRA, CDR2 YSYEKL. With V trimmed by 2 bases and J by 6 bases, 7 bases remained unmatched. The CDR3 spans 16 residues. The chain's CDR3 is CASSQLPGTGVQPQHF. The CDR3 coding sequence is TGCGCCAGCAGCCAACTGCCCGGGACAGGGGTTCAGCCCCAGCATTTT.

This chain uses TRBV6-5 with TRBJ2-7; possibly TRBD2 for D (7 bases). The CDR3 runs to 15 residues. Trimming took off 8 bases at V and 5 bases at J, with 22 bases between the two ends. CDR1 and CDR2 from the germline V gene are MNHEY and SVGAGI. In nucleotides, the CDR3 is TGTGCCAGCTTGGGGTTGGGGGCCGGGGGGAACGAGCAGTACTTC. Translation gives CASLGLGAGGNEQYF.

The chain carries TRBV9 and TRBJ1-1, with 7 positions matching TRBD1. The ends lost 2 bases at V and 1 base at J; junction bases unmatched: 5. CDR3 size: 15 residues. From germline, CDR1 is SGDLS and CDR2 YYNGEE. CDR3 sequence reads: CASSVTTGRNTEAFF. The CDR3 nucleotides are TGTGCCAGCAGCGTCACGACAGGGAGGAACACTGAAGCTTTCTTT.

This chain connects TRBV10-3 to TRBJ1-2, with 8 bases aligning to TRBD1. Looked up from germline, CDR1 is ENHRY and CDR2 is SYGVKD. The CDR3 has 14 amino acids. V lost 6 bases and J lost 6; bases outside the gene matches: 9. The CDR3 bases are TGTGCCATCAGAGACCGGACAGGGCCTGATGGCTACACCTTC. Protein sequence: CAIRDRTGPDGYTF.

The chain employs TRBV5-6 and TRBJ1-6; the D gene is possibly TRBD1 (5 bases). V was clipped by 5 bases and J by 8 bases, with 11 bases between them. This CDR3 spans 13 amino acids. Germline CDR1 SGHDT, CDR2 YYEEEE. Here the CDR3 reads CASSVSRDSPLHF. The CDR3 DNA reads TGTGCCAGCAGTGTGAGCAGGGATTCACCCCTCCACTTT. The entire variable domain, with the rest obtained from reference TRBV5-6 and TRBJ1-6, is as follows: DAGVTQSPTHLIKTRGQQVTLRCSPKSGHDTVSWYQQALGQGPQFIFQYYEEEERQRGNFPDRFSGHQFPNYSSELNVNALLLGDSALYLCASSVSRDSPLHFGNGTRLTVT.

The chain recombines TRBV7-9 with TRBJ1-2, with D unclear. The germline CDR1 and CDR2 sequences are SEHNR and FQNEAQ (reference sequence). The CDR3 length is 14 residues. The germline V and J ends were trimmed by 3 bases and 2 bases, with 10 bases remaining between them. CDR3 region: CASSFNILNYGYTF. CDR3 DNA sequence: TGTGCCAGCAGCTTTAACATACTGAACTATGGCTACACCTTC.

This clone was observed a handful of times. This chain links TRBV6-5 with TRBJ1-1, with a tentative D call TRBD1 (6 bases). The length of the CDR3 is 15 residues. V dropped 2 bases and J dropped 6 bases, with 16 bases sitting between them. The germline gives CDR1 MNHEY, CDR2 SVGAGI. CDR3 residues: CASSYARTGRAEAFF. The DNA of the CDR3 is TGTGCCAGCAGTTACGCTAGAACAGGGAGGGCTGAAGCTTTCTTT.

V usage is TRBV7-9 and J usage is TRBJ1-2; 9 nucleotides agree with TRBD1. The germline V gene encodes CDR1 SEHNR and CDR2 FQNEAQ (reference sequence). V shed 4 bases and J 6 bases; nucleotides not matched to a gene: 12. The CDR3 is 16 amino acids. In DNA, the CDR3 is TGTGCCAGCAGCTCCCATCTTGGGACAGGGTCAGATGGCTACACCTTC. It translates to CASSSHLGTGSDGYTF. The whole variable domain, filled in from reference TRBV7-9 and TRBJ1-2, reads DTGVSQNPRHKITKRGQNVTFRCDPISEHNRLYWYRQTLGQGPEFLTYFQNEAQLEKSRLLSDRFSAERPKGSFSTLEIQRTEQGDSAMYLCASSSHLGTGSDGYTFGSGTRLTVV.

The chain is built from TRBV4-1 and TRBJ1-5; possible D gene TRBD1, 5 bases. The CDR3 sequence is 14 residues long. Germline V lookup: CDR1 MGHRA, CDR2 YSYEKL. Trimming left V 1 base short and J 4 bases short, with 8 bases between. CDR3 nucleotide sequence: TGCGCCAGCAGCCAAGCGGAGGGGAATCAGCCCCAGCATTTT. Its protein is CASSQAEGNQPQHF.

The CDR3 is CATSRVEYTDTQYF. CDR3 sequence (DNA): TGTGCCACCAGCAGAGTGGAGTACACAGATACGCAGTATTTT. The chain recombines TRBV15 with TRBJ2-3, with D uncertain. Per germline, CDR1 LNHNV and CDR2 YYDKDF (reference sequence). V was cut by 1 base and J by 2 bases, with 7 bases left in between. The CDR3 loop spans 14 amino acids. Together with reference TRBV15 and TRBJ2-3, the CDR3 gives the full variable domain: DAMVIQNPRYQVTQFGKPVTLSCSQTLNHNVMYWYQQKSSQAPKLLFHYYDKDFNNEADTPDNFQSRRPNTSFCFLDIRSPGLGDTAMYLCATSRVEYTDTQYFGPGTRLTVL.

The chain joins TRBV6-5 to TRBJ2-2, with 10 bases aligning to TRBD1. The CDR3 is 15 amino acids. After removal of 5 bases from V and 4 bases from J, the junction contained 4 bases not matched to a gene. CDR1 is MNHEY, CDR2 SVGAGI, per germline. This CDR3 is CASSRGQGFTGELFF. As DNA, the CDR3 is TGTGCCAGCAGTCGGGGACAGGGGTTCACCGGGGAGCTGTTTTTT.